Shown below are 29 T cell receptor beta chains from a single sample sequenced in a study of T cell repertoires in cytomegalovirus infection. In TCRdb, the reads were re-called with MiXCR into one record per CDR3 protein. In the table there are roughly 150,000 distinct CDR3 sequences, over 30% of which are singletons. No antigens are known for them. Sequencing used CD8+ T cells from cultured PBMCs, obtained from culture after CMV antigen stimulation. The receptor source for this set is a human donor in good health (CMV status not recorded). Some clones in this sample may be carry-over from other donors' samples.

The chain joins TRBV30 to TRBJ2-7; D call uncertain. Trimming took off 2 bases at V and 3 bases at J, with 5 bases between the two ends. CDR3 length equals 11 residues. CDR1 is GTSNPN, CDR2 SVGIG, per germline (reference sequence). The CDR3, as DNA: TGTGCCTGGAGTAACGACTACGAGCAGTACTTC. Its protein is CAWSNDYEQYF.

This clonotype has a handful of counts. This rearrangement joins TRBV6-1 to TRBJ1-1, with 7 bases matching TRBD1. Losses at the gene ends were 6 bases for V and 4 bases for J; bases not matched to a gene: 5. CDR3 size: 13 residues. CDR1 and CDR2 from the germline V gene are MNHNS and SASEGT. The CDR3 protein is CASRDTGATEAFF. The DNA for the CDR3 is TGTGCCAGCAGAGACACAGGGGCCACTGAAGCTTTCTTT.

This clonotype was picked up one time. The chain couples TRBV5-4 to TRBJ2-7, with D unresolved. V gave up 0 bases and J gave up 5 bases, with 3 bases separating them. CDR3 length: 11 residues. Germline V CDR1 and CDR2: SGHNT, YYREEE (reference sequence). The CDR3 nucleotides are TGTGCCAGCAGCTTGGACCACGAGCAGTACTTC. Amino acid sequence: CASSLDHEQYF.

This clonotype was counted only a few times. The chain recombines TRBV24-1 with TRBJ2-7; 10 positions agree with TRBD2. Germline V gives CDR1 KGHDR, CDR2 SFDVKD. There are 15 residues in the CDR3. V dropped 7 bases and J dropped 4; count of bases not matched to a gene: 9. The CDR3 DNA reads TGTGCCACCAGCAAAGGTGCTAGCGGGGGTTACGAGCAGTACTTC. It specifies CATSKGASGGYEQYF.

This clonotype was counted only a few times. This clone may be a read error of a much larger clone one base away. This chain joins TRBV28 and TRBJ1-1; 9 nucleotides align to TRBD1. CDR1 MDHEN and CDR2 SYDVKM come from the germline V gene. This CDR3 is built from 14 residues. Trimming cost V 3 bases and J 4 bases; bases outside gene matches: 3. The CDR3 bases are TGTGCCAGCAGTTTGACAGGGGGGATCACTGAAGCTTTCTTT. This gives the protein CASSLTGGITEAFF.

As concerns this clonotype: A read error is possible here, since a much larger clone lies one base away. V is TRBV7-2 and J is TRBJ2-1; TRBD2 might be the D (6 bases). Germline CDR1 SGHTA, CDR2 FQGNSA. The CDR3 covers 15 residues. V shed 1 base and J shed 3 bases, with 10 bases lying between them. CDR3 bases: TGTGCCAGCAGCTTAGGTGGGAGGCTCTACAATGAGCAGTTCTTC. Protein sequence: CASSLGGRLYNEQFF.

The CDR3 protein is CASRRGTSVGGELFF. CDR3 in DNA: TGTGCCAGCAGGCGGGGGACGTCCGTCGGCGGGGAGCTGTTTTTT. The chain joins TRBV12-3 or TRBV12-4 to TRBJ2-2, with 7 positions matching TRBD2. V was clipped by 6 bases and J by 7 bases; unmatched bases: 11. This CDR3 is 15 amino acids long.

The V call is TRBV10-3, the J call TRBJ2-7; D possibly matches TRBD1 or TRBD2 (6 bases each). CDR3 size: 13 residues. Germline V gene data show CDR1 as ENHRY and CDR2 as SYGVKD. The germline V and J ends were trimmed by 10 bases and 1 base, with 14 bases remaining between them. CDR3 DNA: TGTGCCACTCTCCAGGGGACTTCCTACGAGCAGTACTTC. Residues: CATLQGTSYEQYF.

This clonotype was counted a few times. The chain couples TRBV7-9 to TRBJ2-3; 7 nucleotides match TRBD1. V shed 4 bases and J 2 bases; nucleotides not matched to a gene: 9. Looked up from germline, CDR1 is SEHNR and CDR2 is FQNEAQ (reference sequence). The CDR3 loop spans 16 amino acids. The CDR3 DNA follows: TGTGCCAGCAGCTCCCCAAGGCAGGGGGACACAGATACGCAGTATTTT. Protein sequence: CASSSPRQGDTDTQYF.

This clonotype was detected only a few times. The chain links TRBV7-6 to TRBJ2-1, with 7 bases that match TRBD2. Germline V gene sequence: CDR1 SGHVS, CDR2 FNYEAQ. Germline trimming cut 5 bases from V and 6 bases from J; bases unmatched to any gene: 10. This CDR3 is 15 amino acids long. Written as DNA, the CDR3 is TGTGCCAGCAGCCTCCTAAGCGGGGCCTCCAATGAGCAGTTCTTC. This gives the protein CASSLLSGASNEQFF.

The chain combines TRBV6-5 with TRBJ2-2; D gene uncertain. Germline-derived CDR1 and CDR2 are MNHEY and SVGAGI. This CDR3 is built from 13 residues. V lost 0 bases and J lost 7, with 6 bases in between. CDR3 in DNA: TGTGCCAGCAGTTACTCGAGGTTCGGGGAGCTGTTTTTT. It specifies CASSYSRFGELFF.

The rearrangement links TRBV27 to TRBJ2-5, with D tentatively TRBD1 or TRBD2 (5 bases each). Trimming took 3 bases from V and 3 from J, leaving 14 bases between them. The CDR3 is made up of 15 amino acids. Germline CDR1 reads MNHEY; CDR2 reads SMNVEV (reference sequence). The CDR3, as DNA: TGTGCCAGCAGTTTCACGGGGACGGAAAAAGAGACCCAGTACTTC. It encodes CASSFTGTEKETQYF.

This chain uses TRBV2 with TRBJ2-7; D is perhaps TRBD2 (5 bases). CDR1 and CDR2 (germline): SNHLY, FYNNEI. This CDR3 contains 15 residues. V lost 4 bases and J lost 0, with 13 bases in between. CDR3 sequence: CASSGLATNSYEQYF. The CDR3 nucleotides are TGTGCCAGCAGTGGGCTAGCAACTAACTCCTACGAGCAGTACTTC.

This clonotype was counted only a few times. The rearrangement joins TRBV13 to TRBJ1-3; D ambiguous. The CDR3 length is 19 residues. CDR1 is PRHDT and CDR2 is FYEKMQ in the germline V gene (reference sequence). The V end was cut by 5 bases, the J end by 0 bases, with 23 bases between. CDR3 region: CASSPIYGPPSFSGNTIYF. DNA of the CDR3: TGTGCCAGCAGCCCAATTTACGGGCCACCCTCATTCTCTGGAAACACCATATATTTT.

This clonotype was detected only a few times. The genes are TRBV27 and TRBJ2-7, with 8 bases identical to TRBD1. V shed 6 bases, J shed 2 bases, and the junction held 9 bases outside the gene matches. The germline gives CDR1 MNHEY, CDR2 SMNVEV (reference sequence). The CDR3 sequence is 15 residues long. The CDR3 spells CASSLTGVAPYEQYF. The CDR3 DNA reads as TGTGCCAGCAGCCTGACAGGGGTCGCCCCCTACGAGCAGTACTTC.

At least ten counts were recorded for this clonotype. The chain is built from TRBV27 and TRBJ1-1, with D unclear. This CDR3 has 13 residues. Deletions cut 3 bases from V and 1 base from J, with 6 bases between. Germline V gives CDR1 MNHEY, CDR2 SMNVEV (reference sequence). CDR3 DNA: TGTGCCAGCAGTTTGAGACAGAACACTGAAGCTTTCTTT. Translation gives CASSLRQNTEAFF.

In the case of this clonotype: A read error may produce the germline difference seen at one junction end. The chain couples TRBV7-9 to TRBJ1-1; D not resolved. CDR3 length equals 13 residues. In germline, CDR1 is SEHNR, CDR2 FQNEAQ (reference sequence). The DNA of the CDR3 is TGTGCCAGCGGCTTATATGGGGTGGTTGAAGCTTTCTTT. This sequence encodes CASGLYGVVEAFF.

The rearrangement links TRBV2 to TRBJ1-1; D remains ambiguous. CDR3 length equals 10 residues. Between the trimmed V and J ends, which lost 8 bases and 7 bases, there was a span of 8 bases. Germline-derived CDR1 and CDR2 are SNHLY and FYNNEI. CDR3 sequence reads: CASGEVEAFF. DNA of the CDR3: TGTGCCAGCGGAGAGGTTGAAGCTTTCTTT.

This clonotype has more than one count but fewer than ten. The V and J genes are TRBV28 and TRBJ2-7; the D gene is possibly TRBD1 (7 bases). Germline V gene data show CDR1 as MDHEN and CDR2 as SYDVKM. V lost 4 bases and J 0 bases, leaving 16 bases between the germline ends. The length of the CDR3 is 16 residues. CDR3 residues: CASSYGGGLSSYEQYF. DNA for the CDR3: TGTGCCAGCAGTTACGGAGGGGGCCTCAGCTCCTACGAGCAGTACTTC.

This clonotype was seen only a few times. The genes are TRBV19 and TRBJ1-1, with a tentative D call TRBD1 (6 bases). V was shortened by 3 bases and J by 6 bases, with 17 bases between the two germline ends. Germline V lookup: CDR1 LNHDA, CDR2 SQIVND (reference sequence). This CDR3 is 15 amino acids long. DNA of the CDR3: TGTGCCAGTAGTATTGGTACACGGGGGGGCTCTGAAGCTTTCTTT. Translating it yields CASSIGTRGGSEAFF.

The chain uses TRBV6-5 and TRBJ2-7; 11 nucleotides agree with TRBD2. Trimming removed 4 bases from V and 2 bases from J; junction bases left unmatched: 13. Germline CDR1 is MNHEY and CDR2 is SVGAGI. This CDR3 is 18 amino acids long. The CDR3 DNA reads TGTGCCAGCAGTTCTGCGCCGCCCGGGACTAGCGGCACCTACGAGCAGTACTTC. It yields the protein CASSSAPPGTSGTYEQYF.

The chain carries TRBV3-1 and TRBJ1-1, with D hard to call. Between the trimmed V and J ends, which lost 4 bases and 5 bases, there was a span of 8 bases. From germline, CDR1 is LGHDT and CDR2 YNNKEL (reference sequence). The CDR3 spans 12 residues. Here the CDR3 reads CASSRGTTEAFF. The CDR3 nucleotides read TGTGCCAGCAGCCGTGGTACTACTGAAGCTTTCTTT.

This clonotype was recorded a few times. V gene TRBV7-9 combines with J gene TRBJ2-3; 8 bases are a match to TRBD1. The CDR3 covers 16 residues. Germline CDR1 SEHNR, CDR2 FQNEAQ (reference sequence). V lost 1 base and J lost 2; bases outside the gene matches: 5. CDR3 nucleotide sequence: TGTGCCAGCAGCTTAGTATCAGGGGGCATCACAGATACGCAGTATTTT. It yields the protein CASSLVSGGITDTQYF.

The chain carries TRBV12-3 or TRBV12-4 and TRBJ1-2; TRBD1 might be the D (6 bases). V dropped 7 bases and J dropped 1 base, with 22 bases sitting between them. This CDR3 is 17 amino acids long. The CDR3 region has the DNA TGTGCCAGCACCTTGGCAGAGGGACATATCTTTAACTATGGCTACACCTTC. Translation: CASTLAEGHIFNYGYTF.

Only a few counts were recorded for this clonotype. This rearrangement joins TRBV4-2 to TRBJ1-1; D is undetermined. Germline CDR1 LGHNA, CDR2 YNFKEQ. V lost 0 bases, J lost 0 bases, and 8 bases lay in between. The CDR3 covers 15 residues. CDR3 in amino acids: CASSQEADMNTEAFF. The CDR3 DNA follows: TGTGCCAGCAGCCAAGAAGCAGACATGAACACTGAAGCTTTCTTT.

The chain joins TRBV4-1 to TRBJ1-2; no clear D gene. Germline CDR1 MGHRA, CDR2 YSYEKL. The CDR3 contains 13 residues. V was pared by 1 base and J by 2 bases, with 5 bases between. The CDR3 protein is CASSQAGNYGYTF. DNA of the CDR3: TGCGCCAGCAGCCAAGCGGGGAACTATGGCTACACCTTC.

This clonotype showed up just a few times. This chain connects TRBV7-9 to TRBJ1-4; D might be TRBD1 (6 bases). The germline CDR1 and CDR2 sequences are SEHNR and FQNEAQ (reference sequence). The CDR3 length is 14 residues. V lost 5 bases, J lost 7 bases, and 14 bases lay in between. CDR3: CASSPTGAGEKLFF. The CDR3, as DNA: TGTGCCAGCAGCCCCACGGGGGCTGGTGAAAAACTGTTTTTT.

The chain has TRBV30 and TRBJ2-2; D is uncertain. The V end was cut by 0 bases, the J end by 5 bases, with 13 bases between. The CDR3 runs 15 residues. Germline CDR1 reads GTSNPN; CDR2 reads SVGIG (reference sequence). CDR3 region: CAWSVGSLGTGELFF. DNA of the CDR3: TGTGCCTGGAGTGTGGGCAGCCTAGGGACCGGGGAGCTGTTTTTT.

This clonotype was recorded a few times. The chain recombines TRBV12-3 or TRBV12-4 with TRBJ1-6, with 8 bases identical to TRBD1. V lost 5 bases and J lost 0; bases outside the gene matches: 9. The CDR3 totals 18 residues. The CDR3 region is CASSHGTGASSYNSPLHF. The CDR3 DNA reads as TGTGCCAGCAGTCACGGGACAGGCGCGAGCTCCTATAATTCACCCCTCCACTTT.